The subject of this entry is one T cell receptor (beta chain). This record belongs to a study of blood T cell repertoires in COVID-19. In the study overall: Spain, Italy and the United States supplied samples that represented acute and convalescent COVID-19. Sample material is recorded as cDNA or gDNA derived from T cells, B-cell-depleted T cells, or PBMCs.

Clones were sequenced by immunoSEQ multiplex PCR, and TCRdb holds only the in-frame ones, with some missing. Among tens of thousands of clones listed, approximately 86% were seen once. The receptor was derived from a man between 65 and 85 years old with active COVID-19. Sequenced: peripheral blood.

Here the CDR3 reads CASSQLTGEGEKLFF. CDR3 DNA sequence: TGTGCCAGCAGCCAATTGACAGGGGAGGGGGAAAAACTGTTTTTT. The chain has TRBV3-1 (or the pseudogene TRBV3-2) and TRBJ1-4; 8 nucleotides line up with TRBD1. Germline CDR1 is LGHDT and CDR2 is YNNKEL (reference sequence). V was pared by 2 bases and J by 8 bases, with 7 bases of the junction left unmatched. This CDR3 spans 15 amino acids.